The rows below give T cell receptor beta chains drawn from one sample of a study of blood T cells in healthy people across ages. MiXCR, run by TCRdb on the 5' RACE reads, gives a single entry per CDR3 protein. This table has roughly 640,000 distinct CDR3 sequences, about 28% appearing once. Sequencing was performed on blood. Source of these receptors: a woman older than 75 in good health. Both conserved end residues are part of each CDR3. A D gene is named only where the DNA matches it firmly. Only some rows state a clone size, as once, few, many or a class for expanded clones.

>TRBJ2-7|TRBV7-2|-|many
TGTGCCAGCAGCTTAGTTCTGGGGTTCTACGAGCAGTACTTC
CASSLVLGFYEQYF
>TRBJ2-5|TRBV13|-|many
TGTGCCAGCAGCTTAGTCGACGTGGGGTCTTACAATGAGCAGTACTTC
CASSLVDVGSYNEQYF
>TRBJ1-1|TRBV27|-|many
TGTGCCAGCAGTTTATCAGCAGCAAACACTGAAGCTTTCTTT
CASSLSAANTEAFF
>TRBJ2-3|TRBV2|-|-
TGTGCCAGCGAGGGGGGGCCTCGGGATACGCAGTATTTT
CASEGGPRDTQYF
>TRBJ2-1|TRBV7-3|-|many
TGTGCCAGCAGCCAGTCAGGCAGTTACAATGAGCAGTTCTTC
CASSQSGSYNEQFF
>TRBJ1-5|TRBV5-1|-|many
TGCGCCAGCAGCTTGTTCCCATCTAGCAATCAGCCCCAGCATTTT
CASSLFPSSNQPQHF
>TRBJ2-1|TRBV5-1|-|-
TGCGCCAGCAGCTTGATCGGGGGCACCCTCAATGAGCAGTTCTTC
CASSLIGGTLNEQFF
>TRBJ1-1|TRBV7-3|TRBD1|-
TGTGCCAGCAGCGGAGGGACAGTAACTGAAGCTTTCTTT
CASSGGTVTEAFF
>TRBJ2-1|TRBV28|TRBD1|many
TGTGCCAGCAGAGCCGACCGGGACAGACTGTACAATGAGCAGTTCTTC
CASRADRDRLYNEQFF
>TRBJ2-7|TRBV2|-|-
TGTGCCTGCAGTATGATCGGGGCAAATAGGGTCTACAATGAGCAGTACTTC
CACSMIGANRVYNEQYF
>TRBJ2-1|TRBV11-2|-|many
TGTGCCAGCACGGACGTGCCAACTGGGTACAATGAGCAGTTCTTC
CASTDVPTGYNEQFF
>TRBJ1-6|TRBV28|TRBD1|-
TGTGCCAGCAGTTTATTGGGACAGGGGGATTCACCCCTCCACTTT
CASSLLGQGDSPLHF
>TRBJ2-3|TRBV19|-|few
TGTGCCAGTAGGCGCGAACAGACAGATACGCAGTATTTT
CASRREQTDTQYF
>TRBJ2-4|TRBV2|TRBD1|-
TGTGCCAGCAGCGGACAGGTTATAAACATTCAGTACTTC
CASSGQVINIQYF
>TRBJ2-1|TRBV20-1|TRBD2|many
TGCAGTGCTCCCGGGACTAGCGGGGTTACCTACAATGAGCAGTTCTTC
CSAPGTSGVTYNEQFF
>TRBJ2-7|TRBV4-3|-|-
TGCGCCAGCAGCCAGGCGAGGGGGTTGAGGGAAGGATACAATGAGCAGTACTTC
CASSQARGLREGYNEQYF
>TRBJ2-1|TRBV20-1|TRBD2|many
TGCAGTGCGTTGGTAGCGGGGGGGCCTCGAAATGAGCAGTTCTTC
CSALVAGGPRNEQFF
>TRBJ1-4|TRBV7-9|TRBD1|few
TGTGCCAGCAGCTTAGTGACAGGGGAAAAACTGTTTTTT
CASSLVTGEKLFF
>TRBJ2-5|TRBV7-2|-|many
TGTGCCAGCAGCTCCGGGGGGCCCCCCGGGGAGCAGTACTTC
CASSSGGPPGEQYF
>TRBJ1-1|TRBV2|-|-
TGTGCCAGCAGTGAAAACAGCGTCTGGGGCACTGAAGCTTTCTTT
CASSENSVWGTEAFF
>TRBJ2-1|TRBV21-1|-|many
TGTGCCAGCAGCAAAAAAGTAGCTGGACTGTTCTCCTACAATGAGCAGTTCTTC
CASSKKVAGLFSYNEQFF
>TRBJ2-7|TRBV9|TRBD2|-
TGCGCCAGCAGCGTAGGGGGTAGCGGGGGATACAATGAGCAGTACTTC
CASSVGGSGGYNEQYF
>TRBJ1-1|TRBV28|-|-
TGTGCCAGCAAAAGCGGGGGGGTCACTGAAGCTTTCTTT
CASKSGGVTEAFF
>TRBJ1-5|TRBV20-1|-|many
TGCAGTGCTAGAGCTGATAGCAATCAGCCCCAGCATTTT
CSARADSNQPQHF
>TRBJ1-4|TRBV18|TRBD1|many
TGTGCCAGCTCACCGGGACAGGACTCCCTTAATGAAAAACTGTTTTTT
CASSPGQDSLNEKLFF
>TRBJ1-2|TRBV4-2|-|many
TGTGCCAGCAGCCAGTCGGGACCCTCGACCTATGGCTACACCTTC
CASSQSGPSTYGYTF
>TRBJ2-7|TRBV18|TRBD2|few
TGTGCCAGCTCACCCATACTAGCGGGGGAAGAGTACTTC
CASSPILAGEEYF
>TRBJ2-3|TRBV11-1|-|few
TGTGCCAGCAGCTTCAGGTTAGAGGGATATACGCAGTATTTT
CASSFRLEGYTQYF
>TRBJ2-7|TRBV3-1|-|many
TGTGCCAGCAGCCGGGGGCCAACAGGGAACGAGCAGTACTTC
CASSRGPTGNEQYF
>TRBJ1-6|TRBV6-2/TRBV6-3|-|-
TGTGCCAGCAGTAACCGGGACGCGAATTCACCCCTCCACTTT
CASSNRDANSPLHF
>TRBJ2-1|TRBV20-1|TRBD2|many
TGCAGTGCTGGGACTAGCGGATACAATGAGCAGTTCTTC
CSAGTSGYNEQFF
>TRBJ2-3|TRBV7-3|-|many
TGTGCCAGCAGCTTGATGGCAGGGACCCAGGATACGCAGTATTTT
CASSLMAGTQDTQYF
>TRBJ2-7|TRBV5-5|-|many
TGTGCCAGCAGCTTGAGAGGGTTTCAAGAATACGAGCAGTACTTC
CASSLRGFQEYEQYF
>TRBJ2-3|TRBV10-3|TRBD2|many
TGTGCCATCAAAGCGGGGGGGGTCACAGATACGCAGTATTTT
CAIKAGGVTDTQYF
>TRBJ1-1|TRBV2|-|few
TGTGCCAGCAGTGACAGGGACGCTTTCTTT
CASSDRDAFF
>TRBJ2-1|TRBV10-2|TRBD2|many
TGCGCCAGCAGCGCTACTAGCGGTCCCAGTGGTGAGCAGTTCTTC
CASSATSGPSGEQFF
>TRBJ1-5|TRBV30|-|many
TGTGCCTGGAGTCGACAGGTCAATCAGCCCCAGCATTTT
CAWSRQVNQPQHF
>TRBJ2-2|TRBV7-7|TRBD1|-
TGTGCCAGCAGCTCACAGGGGGCGCGGAGCGGGGAGCTGTTTTTT
CASSSQGARSGELFF
>TRBJ2-3|TRBV24-1|-|-
TGTGCCACCAATGTTTCCGGCTCGAATACGCAGTATTTT
CATNVSGSNTQYF
>TRBJ2-2|TRBV9|-|few
TGTGCCAGCAGCGTAGACGGGGGCACGAACACCGGGGAGCTGTTTTTT
CASSVDGGTNTGELFF
>TRBJ2-7|TRBV6-1|TRBD1|many
TGTGCCAGCAGTCCCCAACGGACAGGGAGCTCCTACGAGCAGTACTTC
CASSPQRTGSSYEQYF
>TRBJ2-1|TRBV6-5|-|many
TGTGCCAGCAGTTCTGGACGGGGGGCCATCTACAATGAGCAGTTCTTC
CASSSGRGAIYNEQFF
>TRBJ2-7|TRBV20-1|-|many
TGCAGTGCTAGAGATCGGAGGGGGGCCTACGAGCAGTACTTC
CSARDRRGAYEQYF
>TRBJ2-7|TRBV6-2/TRBV6-3|-|-
TGTGCCAGCAGTTACAACACATACCGGGTGTTGGAGCAGTACTTC
CASSYNTYRVLEQYF
>TRBJ2-7|TRBV4-3|TRBD1|many
TGCGCCAGCAGCCAAGCGGACAGGGGATACGAGCAGTACTTC
CASSQADRGYEQYF
>TRBJ2-1|TRBV20-1|TRBD2|-
TGCAGTGCTGGCCTACTAGCGACATCCTACAATGAGCAGTTCTTC
CSAGLLATSYNEQFF
>TRBJ1-2|TRBV12-3/TRBV12-4|-|few
TGTGCCAGCAGTTTCCGGCCCGACAGGATCCTTAACTATGGCTACACCTTC
CASSFRPDRILNYGYTF
>TRBJ1-1|TRBV3-1|-|-
TGTGCCAGCAGCCAAAGGACGGACACTGAAGCTTTCTTT
CASSQRTDTEAFF
>TRBJ2-7|TRBV10-3|-|many
TGTGCCATCAGTGAGTCGACGGGAACCGAGCAGTACTTC
CAISESTGTEQYF
>TRBJ1-6|TRBV3-1|TRBD1|few
TGTGCCAGCAGCCAAGGGACAGGTAATTCACCCCTCCACTTT
CASSQGTGNSPLHF
>TRBJ2-1|TRBV18|-|many
TGTGCCAGCTCACCTTTCAGCCAGGATGAGCAGTTCTTC
CASSPFSQDEQFF
>TRBJ2-7|TRBV14|-|many
TGTGCCAGCAGCCAGGGACGGAGCGAGCAGTACTTC
CASSQGRSEQYF
>TRBJ1-2|TRBV20-1|TRBD1|-
TGCAGTGCTAGAGGGGACAGAGATCAGAATGGCTACACCTTC
CSARGDRDQNGYTF
>TRBJ2-3|TRBV10-3|TRBD2|-
TGTGCCATCAGCGAGAGGTCACTAGCGGGGGGCCGAAGCACGGATACGCAGTATTTT
CAISERSLAGGRSTDTQYF
>TRBJ2-1|TRBV6-1|-|-
TGTGCCAGCAGTAACACCCCAGGGAAGCAGGAGACCCAGTTCTTC
CASSNTPGKQETQFF
>TRBJ2-7|TRBV5-1|-|few
TGCGCCAGCAGCTTGTTGGGGGGTGACTCCTACGAGCAGTACTTC
CASSLLGGDSYEQYF
>TRBJ2-4|TRBV7-9|-|many
TGTGCCAGCAGCCCCGGCCCTCCTGGGGAAAACATTCAGTACTTC
CASSPGPPGENIQYF